Below, one TCR beta chain is given with its context. This clone was recorded only once. There is no known antigen for this receptor. No clone much larger than this one lies a single base away; base qualities are absent. These data are taken from a study of control samples from healthy donors and cancer patients (dated by TCRdb to 2020 to 2021). Libraries were constructed by the immunoSEQ multiplex PCR assay. Not all clones reach the TCRdb copy of this immuneACCESS table, which keeps in-frame sequences only. Checked studies attribute under half of the gap to unresolved V genes and leave the rest unexplained. The sample profile shows about 130,000 clones; around nine tenths of them were found once. The ten largest account for more than 2.5% of the sample. Sequencing was done on a sample of blood. The TCR originated in a man aged 50-59 years in good health.

The sequenced DNA: TGTGCCAGCAGCTTAAACCTTGGCGGGGAGCTGTTTTTT. It specifies CASSLNLGGELFF. The chain couples TRBV7-3 to TRBJ2-2; confidence is insufficient to name the D gene. The CDR3 runs 13 residues from the cysteine to the phenylalanine. Just CDR3 DNA is preserved here, 39 bases in frame from base 1. V loses 1 base of germline sequence and J loses 7 bases, and the interval between the two ends is 7 bases. The germline V gene provides CDR1 SGHTA and CDR2 FQGTGA.